A single sample gave rise to the 29 T cell receptor beta chains below, sequenced in a study of shared clonotypes between healthy human individuals. Repertoires were generated with immunoSEQ multiplex PCR, while TCRdb's copy carries only in-frame clones and drops some. Seen here are 2 million to 2.5 million clones, just under 95% observed once, and the top ten hold approximately 0.39%. What was sequenced was naive CD4+ T cells from PBMCs. Subset indicated: CD45RA+ positively selected. The source is a man younger than 35 in good health. Some clones in this sample may be carry-over from other donors' samples.

This sequence joins TRBV7-9 and TRBJ1-1; D may be TRBD1 (5 bases). The germline V gene encodes CDR1 SEHNR and CDR2 FQNEAQ (reference sequence). The CDR3 length is 17 residues. The V end lost 2 bases, the J end lost 5 bases, and 21 bases lay between the germline ends. The CDR3 protein is CASSLYRQGNKNTEAFF. For the CDR3, the DNA is TGTGCCAGCAGCTTATACCGGCAGGGCAACAAGAATACTGAAGCTTTCTTT.

The chain combines TRBV6-5 with TRBJ2-7; 7 positions agree with TRBD1. The CDR3 runs 15 residues. The germline CDR1 and CDR2 sequences are MNHEY and SVGAGI. Trimming cost V 7 bases and J 0 bases; bases outside gene matches: 9. CDR3 in DNA: TGTGCCAGCATAATGGGACAGTTGAGCTCCTACGAGCAGTACTTC. Translated, it gives CASIMGQLSSYEQYF.

The V gene is TRBV6-1, the J gene TRBJ2-7; D gene unclear. This CDR3 region has 13 residues. Germline V lookup: CDR1 MNHNS, CDR2 SASEGT. V was pared by 3 bases and J by 2 bases, with 8 bases between. CDR3 nucleotides: TGTGCCAGCAGTGACTTCCCCCCCTACGAGCAGTACTTC. This codes for CASSDFPPYEQYF.

With respect to this clone: Other DNA sequences in the sample encode the same CDR3. The rearrangement links TRBV4-3 to TRBJ2-1; no clear D. V was clipped by 0 bases and J by 7 bases, with 4 bases between them. Germline lookup yields CDR1 LGHNA and CDR2 YSLEER. The CDR3 contains 12 residues. Here the CDR3 DNA reads TGCGCCAGCAGCCAAGATTTGAATGAGCAGTTCTTC. Translation: CASSQDLNEQFF.

With respect to this clone: Other DNA sequences in the same sample also yield this CDR3. The rearrangement links TRBV28 to TRBJ1-5; no definite D call. The V gene lost 5 bases and the J gene lost 3 bases, with 5 bases spanning the gap. This CDR3 is built from 12 residues. Germline V gene data show CDR1 as MDHEN and CDR2 as SYDVKM. In DNA form, the CDR3 reads TGTGCCAGCAGTGGCAACAATCAGCCCCAGCATTTT. Translated: CASSGNNQPQHF. Combining the CDR3 with reference TRBV28 and TRBJ1-5 gives the whole variable domain DVKVTQSSRYLVKRTGEKVFLECVQDMDHENMFWYRQDPGLGLRLIYFSYDVKMKEKGDIPEGYSVSREKKERFSLILESASTNQTSMYLCASSGNNQPQHFGDGTRLSIL.

This chain uses TRBV29-1 with TRBJ1-4; a weak D match, TRBD1 (5 bases). Trimming shortened V by 4 bases and J by 4 bases, and 10 bases separated the two germline ends. The germline V gene has CDR1 SQVTM and CDR2 ANQGSEA. This CDR3 has 13 amino acids. CDR3 sequence reads: CSVGQSLNEKLFF. DNA for the CDR3: TGCAGCGTTGGACAGTCGCTTAATGAAAAACTGTTTTTT.

The chain employs TRBV9 and TRBJ2-7; TRBD2 matches at 10 bases. This CDR3 comprises 15 residues. Germline loops: CDR1 SGDLS, CDR2 YYNGEE. J was trimmed by 2 bases and V by 4 bases; bases with no gene match: 6. CDR3 residues: CASSPGLAATYEQYF. In DNA form, the CDR3 reads TGTGCCAGCAGCCCAGGACTAGCGGCTACCTACGAGCAGTACTTC.

The chain recombines TRBV5-1 with TRBJ2-2, with 12 bases aligning to TRBD2. V lost 0 bases and J lost 7; bases outside the gene matches: 4. The germline CDR1 and CDR2 sequences are SGHRS and YFSETQ. The CDR3 spans 16 residues. The CDR3 DNA sequence: TGCGCCAGCAGCTTGGGACTAGCGGGGGAAATCGGGGAGCTGTTTTTT. It translates to CASSLGLAGEIGELFF.

The rearrangement links TRBV7-9 to TRBJ1-1, with 7 bases lining up with TRBD1. The CDR3 runs to 13 residues. With 4 bases clipped from V and 11 bases from J, the junction kept 10 bases outside the gene matches. Germline-derived CDR1 and CDR2 are SEHNR and FQNEAQ (reference sequence). The CDR3 sequence is CASSSITGATAFF. The CDR3 DNA sequence: TGTGCCAGCAGCTCTATTACAGGGGCGACGGCTTTCTTT.

V and J are TRBV15 and TRBJ2-5; D not certain. The germline gives CDR1 LNHNV, CDR2 YYDKDF (reference sequence). This CDR3 is built from 15 residues. Deletions cut 0 bases from V and 5 bases from J, with 13 bases between. CDR3 in amino acids: CATSRDSRGGETQYF. As DNA, the CDR3 is TGTGCCACCAGCAGAGATTCGCGAGGTGGGGAGACCCAGTACTTC.

The rearrangement links TRBV18 to TRBJ2-5; 11 bases line up with TRBD2. The J call may be mistaken, given a closer DNA end match to TRBJ2-7. The CDR3 consists of 15 residues. Germline assignment: CDR1 KGHSH and CDR2 LQKENI. The CDR3: CASSPGLAETYEQYF. The CDR3 bases are TGTGCCAGCTCACCGGGACTAGCGGAAACCTACGAGCAGTACTTC.

V usage is TRBV29-1 and J usage is TRBJ1-1; TRBD1 agrees at 7 bases. The CDR3 consists of 13 residues. Trimming cost V 7 bases and J 2 bases; bases outside gene matches: 7. The V gene's germline CDR1 is SQVTM and CDR2 ANQGSEA. This CDR3 reads CSASGTANTEAFF. CDR3 sequence (DNA): TGCAGCGCCTCCGGGACAGCTAACACTGAAGCTTTCTTT.

The chain is built from TRBV29-1 and TRBJ1-1, with unresolved D. V lost 7 bases and J lost 0, with 6 bases in between. CDR1 is SQVTM and CDR2 is ANQGSEA in the germline V gene. CDR3 length: 11 amino acids. The CDR3 protein is CSADMNTEAFF. As DNA, the CDR3 is TGCAGCGCCGATATGAACACTGAAGCTTTCTTT.

The chain joins TRBV6-5 to TRBJ1-2; the match to TRBD1 covers 12 bases. The V gene's germline CDR1 is MNHEY and CDR2 SVGAGI. J gave up 7 bases and V 7 bases, and 10 bases lay outside the gene matches. The CDR3 runs 15 residues. The CDR3 reads CASTDPGQGALGYTF. The CDR3, as DNA: TGTGCCAGCACCGATCCGGGACAGGGGGCGCTTGGCTACACCTTC.

The chain has TRBV18 and TRBJ2-5, with 9 bases that match TRBD1. This CDR3 comprises 14 residues. The germline V gene encodes CDR1 KGHSH and CDR2 LQKENI. With V trimmed by 3 bases and J by 5 bases, 4 bases remained unmatched. CDR3 region: CASSPGQGLETQYF. The DNA of the CDR3 is TGTGCCAGCTCACCCGGACAGGGGTTGGAGACCCAGTACTTC.

Comment on this clone: This specimen includes other DNA sequences encoding the same CDR3. V usage is TRBV30 and J usage is TRBJ2-7, with D possibly being TRBD1 or TRBD2 (5 bases each). The V end lost 5 bases, the J end lost 0 bases, and 11 bases lay between the germline ends. Germline CDR1 and CDR2: GTSNPN and SVGIG (reference sequence). The CDR3 sequence is 13 residues long. The CDR3 protein is CAWGTGASYEQYF. The CDR3 nucleotides are TGTGCCTGGGGGACCGGGGCCTCCTACGAGCAGTACTTC.

The chain carries TRBV6-1 and TRBJ2-7; D gene unclear. The CDR3 runs 16 residues. The germline V and J ends were trimmed by 4 bases and 0 bases, with 16 bases remaining between them. In germline, CDR1 is MNHNS, CDR2 SASEGT. This CDR3 is CASSAMGGRSSYEQYF. CDR3 in DNA: TGTGCCAGCAGTGCTATGGGTGGGCGAAGCTCCTACGAGCAGTACTTC.

This chain uses TRBV5-4 with TRBJ1-2, with 7 positions matching TRBD1. The V gene's germline CDR1 is SGHNT and CDR2 YYREEE (reference sequence). The CDR3 extends over 13 amino acids. The V gene end was trimmed by 3 bases and the J gene end by 5 bases; junction bases not matched to a gene: 4. CDR3 nucleotide sequence: TGTGCCAGCAGCTCGGGACAGAGGTATGGCTACACCTTC. This gives the protein CASSSGQRYGYTF.

This clone appeared a single time. The genes are TRBV7-9 and TRBJ2-5, with 13 bases fitting TRBD2. In germline, CDR1 is SEHNR, CDR2 FQNEAQ (reference sequence). CDR3 size: 19 residues. The junction had 8 bases not matched to a gene; V was cut back by 1 base and J by 0 bases. The CDR3: CASSLGTSGRWENQETQYF. In nucleotides, the CDR3 is TGTGCCAGCAGCTTAGGGACTAGCGGGAGATGGGAGAACCAAGAGACCCAGTACTTC.

This clone occurred once. V gene TRBV19 combines with J gene TRBJ2-3, with a possible D match to TRBD1 (6 bases). This CDR3 comprises 16 residues. V shed 4 bases and J shed 3 bases, with 17 bases lying between them. The germline V gene has CDR1 LNHDA and CDR2 SQIVND (reference sequence). The CDR3 DNA sequence: TGTGCCAGTAGTAACCCTGGACAGAGGGGAACAGATACGCAGTATTTT. Amino acids: CASSNPGQRGTDTQYF.

This clone was detected only once. The chain recombines TRBV5-1 with TRBJ2-2, with D perhaps matching TRBD1 (6 bases). Trimming removed 7 bases from V and 5 bases from J, with 15 bases in between. This CDR3 has 14 amino acids. Germline V lookup: CDR1 SGHRS, CDR2 YFSETQ. The CDR3 DNA sequence: TGCGCCAGCCGCCCGGACAGCGCTACCGGGGAGCTGTTTTTT. Protein product: CASRPDSATGELFF.

The chain links TRBV5-1 to TRBJ2-1; 11 bases line up with TRBD2. J was trimmed by 5 bases and V by 7 bases; bases with no gene match: 8. The CDR3 has 15 amino acids. CDR1 is SGHRS, CDR2 YFSETQ, per germline. CDR3 loop: CASSTSGSKNNEQFF. CDR3 coding DNA: TGCGCCAGCTCTACTAGCGGGAGTAAGAACAATGAGCAGTTCTTC.

This chain uses TRBV6-6 with TRBJ2-5; D gene ambiguous. The J call may be incorrect, as the DNA end agrees better with TRBJ2-7. The CDR3 extends over 12 amino acids. Germline CDR1 reads MNHNY; CDR2 reads SVGAGI (reference sequence). CDR3 residues: CASSFGAPEQYF. In DNA, the CDR3 is TGTGCCAGCAGTTTTGGAGCCCCCGAGCAGTACTTC.

This clone was observed a handful of times. The chain is built from TRBV2 and TRBJ1-4, with a possible D match to TRBD1 (5 bases). The V gene lost 2 bases and the J gene lost 10 bases, with 17 bases spanning the gap. The CDR3 is 15 residues long. Germline loops: CDR1 SNHLY, CDR2 FYNNEI. The DNA of the CDR3 is TGTGCCAGCAGTGAACAGGGTATCGGGGCGGGAAAACTGTTTTTT. This gives the protein CASSEQGIGAGKLFF.

This clone occurred once. The chain carries TRBV18 and TRBJ2-5; 9 bases fit TRBD2. The CDR3 contains 15 residues. V lost 4 bases, J lost 2 bases, and 5 bases stayed unmatched. Germline CDR1 is KGHSH and CDR2 is LQKENI. CDR3 protein: CASSLLTSGQETQYF. The CDR3 coding sequence is TGTGCCAGCTCACTCCTGACTAGCGGACAAGAGACCCAGTACTTC. The full variable domain, rest sourced from reference TRBV18 and TRBJ2-5, is NAGVMQNPRHLVRRRGQEARLRCSPMKGHSHVYWYRQLPEEGLKFMVYLQKENIIDESGMPKERFSAEFPKEGPSILRIQQVVRGDSAAYFCASSLLTSGQETQYFGPGTRLLVL.

The chain uses TRBV13 and TRBJ1-6; possibly TRBD1 for D (5 bases). This CDR3 is built from 13 residues. CDR1 and CDR2 from the germline V gene are PRHDT and FYEKMQ (reference sequence). V lost 4 bases and J lost 11, with 12 bases in between. CDR3 protein: CASSWGEKTPLHF. CDR3 sequence (DNA): TGTGCCAGCAGCTGGGGGGAGAAGACACCCCTCCACTTT.

The sample holds one count of this clone. The identical CDR3 is also encoded by other nucleotide sequences in the sample. The chain uses TRBV9 and TRBJ2-3; D tentatively fits TRBD1 or TRBD2 (5 bases each). The germline CDR1 and CDR2 sequences are SGDLS and YYNGEE. The CDR3 runs to 14 residues. The V end lost 0 bases, the J end lost 4 bases, and 9 bases lay between the germline ends. This CDR3 is CASSVGGVSDTQYF. The CDR3 nucleotides are TGTGCCAGCAGCGTAGGAGGGGTCTCAGATACGCAGTATTTT.

The chain uses TRBV6-1 and TRBJ2-2; no reliable D call. Germline assignment: CDR1 MNHNS and CDR2 SASEGT. Trimming removed 1 base from V and 1 base from J, with 7 bases in between. CDR3 length equals 15 residues. The DNA of the CDR3 is TGTGCCAGCAGTGAAGTTAATCGGAACACCGGGGAGCTGTTTTTT. Amino acids: CASSEVNRNTGELFF.

The count of this clone is one. Other DNA variants within this sample encode the same CDR3. This sequence joins TRBV28 and TRBJ2-1, with D perhaps being TRBD1 or TRBD2 (5 bases each). The CDR3 has 14 residues. From germline, CDR1 is MDHEN and CDR2 SYDVKM. The ends were cut back, 6 bases at V and 4 bases at J, with 13 bases in the middle. CDR3 sequence reads: CASSLTGLYNEQFF. The CDR3 nucleotides are TGTGCCAGCAGCCTTACGGGGCTATACAATGAGCAGTTCTTC.